This T cell receptor (beta chain) is drawn from a study of HIV-infected patients and healthy controls. Findings and limits, study-wide: Healthy controls carried many MAIT alpha-chain CDR3s, while HIV+ repertoires had few.

The repertoire came from unfractionated whole blood and reflected all unsorted peripheral T cells. Per the germline V gene, CDR1 is SGHVS and CDR2 is FQNEAQ. V lost 5 bases, J lost 6 bases, and 9 bases lay in between. The CDR3 extends over 12 amino acids. This clonotype was recorded at least ten times. No antigen is known for it. Alpha and beta constant-region primers primed reverse transcription of 400 to 650 ng RNA. Separate chain-specific third strand synthesis with multiplexing indices produced the alpha and beta libraries. TCRdb re-called the 5' RACE reads through MiXCR, storing one row per CDR3 protein. Here the sample spans about 15,000 distinct CDR3 sequences, 5.5% being singletons.

Source material: blood. This clonotype was obtained from an adult in good health. The chain combines TRBV7-8 with TRBJ2-3, with no clear D. CDR3 bases: TGTGCCAGCAGCCATCCGGTGGATACGCAGTATTTT. Residues: CASSHPVDTQYF.